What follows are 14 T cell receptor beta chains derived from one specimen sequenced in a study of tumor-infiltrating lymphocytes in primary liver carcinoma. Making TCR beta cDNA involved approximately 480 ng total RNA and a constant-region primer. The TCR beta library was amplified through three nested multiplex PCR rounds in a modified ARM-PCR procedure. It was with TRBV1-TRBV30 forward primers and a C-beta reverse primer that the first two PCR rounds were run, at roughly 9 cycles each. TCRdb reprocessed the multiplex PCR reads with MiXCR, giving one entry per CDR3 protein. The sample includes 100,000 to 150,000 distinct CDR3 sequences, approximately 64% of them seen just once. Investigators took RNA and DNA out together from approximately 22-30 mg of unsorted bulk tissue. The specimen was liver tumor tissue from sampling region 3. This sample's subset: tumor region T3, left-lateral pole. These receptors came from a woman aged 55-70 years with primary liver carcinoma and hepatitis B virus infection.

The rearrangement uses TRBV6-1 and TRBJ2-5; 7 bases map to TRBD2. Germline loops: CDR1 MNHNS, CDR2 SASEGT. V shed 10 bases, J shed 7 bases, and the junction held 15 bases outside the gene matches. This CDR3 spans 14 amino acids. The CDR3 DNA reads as TGTGCCAACACGGGACTATTACTTGGGGGGACCCAGTACTTC. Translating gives CANTGLLLGGTQYF.

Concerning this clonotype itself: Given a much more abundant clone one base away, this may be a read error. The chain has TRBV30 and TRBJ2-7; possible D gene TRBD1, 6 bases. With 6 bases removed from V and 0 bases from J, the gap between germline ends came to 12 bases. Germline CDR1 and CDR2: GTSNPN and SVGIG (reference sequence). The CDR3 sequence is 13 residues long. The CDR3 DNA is TGTGCCTGCCGGGGACAAGCCTCCTACGAGCAGTACTTC. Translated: CACRGQASYEQYF.

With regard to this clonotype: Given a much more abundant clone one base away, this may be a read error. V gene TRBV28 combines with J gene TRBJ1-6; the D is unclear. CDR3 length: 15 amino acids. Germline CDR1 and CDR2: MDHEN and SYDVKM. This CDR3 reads CDSSLGSSRGEPLHF. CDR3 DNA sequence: TGTGACAGCAGTTTAGGGTCCAGCCGCGGGGAACCCCTCCACTTT. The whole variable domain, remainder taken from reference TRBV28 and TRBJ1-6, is DVKVTQSSRYLVKRTGEKVFLECVQDMDHENMFWYRQDPGLGLRLIYFSYDVKMKEKGDIPEGYSVSREKKERFSLILESASTNQTSMYLCDSSLGSSRGEPLHFGNGTRLTVT.

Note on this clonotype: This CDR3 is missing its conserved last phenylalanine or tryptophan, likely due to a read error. CDR3: CASSQADTQYS. The DNA of the CDR3 is TGTGCCAGCAGTCAGGCAGATACGCAGTATTCT. The rearrangement joins TRBV4-2 to TRBJ2-3; no reliable D call. Germline V CDR1 and CDR2: LGHNA, YNFKEQ. CDR3 length: 11 residues. Trimming took 6 bases from V and 4 from J, leaving 5 bases between them.

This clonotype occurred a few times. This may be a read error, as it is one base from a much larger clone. The CDR3 DNA reads as TGCGCCAGCAGCGTGACAGGTGCTGGAAACACCATATATTTT. As protein: CASSVTGAGNTIYF. J is TRBJ1-3 and V is TRBV5-1; possibly TRBD1 for D (6 bases). Germline V gene data show CDR1 as SGHRS and CDR2 as YFSETQ. The CDR3 runs 14 residues. The V and J ends lost 4 bases and 2 bases respectively, with 10 bases between them.

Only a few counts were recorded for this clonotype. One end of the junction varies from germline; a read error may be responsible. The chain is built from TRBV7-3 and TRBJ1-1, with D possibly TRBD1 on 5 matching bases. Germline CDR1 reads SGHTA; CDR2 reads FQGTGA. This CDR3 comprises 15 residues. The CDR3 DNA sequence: TGTGCTAGCAGCTCTCCTCCCGGGTGGGGGACTGAAGCTTTCTTT. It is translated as CASSSPPGWGTEAFF.

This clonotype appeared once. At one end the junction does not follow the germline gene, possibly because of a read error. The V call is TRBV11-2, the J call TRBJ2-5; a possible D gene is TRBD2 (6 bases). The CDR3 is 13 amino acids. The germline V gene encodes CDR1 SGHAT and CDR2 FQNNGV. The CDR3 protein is CASSSYSGETQYF. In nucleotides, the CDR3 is TGTGCCAGCAGCTCGTATAGCGGAGAGACCCAGTATTTC.

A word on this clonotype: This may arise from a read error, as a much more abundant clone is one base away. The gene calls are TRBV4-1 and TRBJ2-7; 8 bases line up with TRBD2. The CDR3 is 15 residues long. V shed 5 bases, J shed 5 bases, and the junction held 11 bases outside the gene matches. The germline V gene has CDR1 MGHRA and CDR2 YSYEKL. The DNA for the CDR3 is TGCGCCAGCAGCGACCCGGGACTAGACACCCACGAGCAGTACTTC. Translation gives CASSDPGLDTHEQYF.

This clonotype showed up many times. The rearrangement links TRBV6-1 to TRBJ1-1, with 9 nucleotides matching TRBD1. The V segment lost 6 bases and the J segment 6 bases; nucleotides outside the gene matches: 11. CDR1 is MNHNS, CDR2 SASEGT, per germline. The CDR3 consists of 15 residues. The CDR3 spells CASRGSPGQGSEAFF. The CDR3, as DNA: TGTGCCAGCAGGGGTAGTCCGGGACAGGGATCTGAAGCTTTCTTT.

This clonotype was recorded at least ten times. This CDR3 is CASSVRGTGELFF. The CDR3 DNA is TGTGCCAGCAGTGTTAGGGGAACCGGGGAGCTGTTTTTT. The chain recombines TRBV6-1 with TRBJ2-2; TRBD1 is a possible D gene (5 bases). V lost 4 bases, J lost 5 bases, and 8 bases lay in between. Germline loops: CDR1 MNHNS, CDR2 SASEGT. The CDR3 consists of 13 residues.

In DNA form, the CDR3 reads TGTGCCAGCACCCGGGGACTAGCGGGATTCCCTAGAGCCTACAATGAGCAGTTCTTC. It specifies CASTRGLAGFPRAYNEQFF. The rearrangement joins TRBV28 to TRBJ2-1, with 13 bases matching TRBD2. In germline, CDR1 is MDHEN, CDR2 SYDVKM. CDR3 size: 19 residues. After removal of 7 bases from V and 2 bases from J, the junction contained 14 bases not matched to a gene.

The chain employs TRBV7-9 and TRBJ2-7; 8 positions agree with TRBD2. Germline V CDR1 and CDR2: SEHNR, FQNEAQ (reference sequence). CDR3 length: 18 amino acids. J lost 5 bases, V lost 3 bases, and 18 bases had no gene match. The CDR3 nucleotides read TGTGCCAGCAGCTTGGGATCCAGCGGGAGCTGGGCGGTGGACGAGCAGTACTTC. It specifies CASSLGSSGSWAVDEQYF.

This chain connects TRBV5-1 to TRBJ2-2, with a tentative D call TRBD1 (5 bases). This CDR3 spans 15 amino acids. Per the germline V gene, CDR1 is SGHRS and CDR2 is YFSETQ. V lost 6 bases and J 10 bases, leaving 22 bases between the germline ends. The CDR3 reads CASISSGMVAEELFF. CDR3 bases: TGCGCCAGCATCTCCTCAGGGATGGTGGCCGAGGAGCTGTTTTTT.

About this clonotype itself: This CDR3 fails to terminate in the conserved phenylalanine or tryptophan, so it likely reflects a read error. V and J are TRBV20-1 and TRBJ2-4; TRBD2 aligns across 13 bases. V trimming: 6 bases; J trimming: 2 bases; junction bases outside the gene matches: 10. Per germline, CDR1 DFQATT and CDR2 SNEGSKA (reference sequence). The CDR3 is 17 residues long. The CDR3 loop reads CSAPGLAGVVTKNIQYL. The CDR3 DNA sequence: TGCAGTGCCCCCGGACTAGCGGGAGTAGTGACCAAAAACATTCAGTACCTC.